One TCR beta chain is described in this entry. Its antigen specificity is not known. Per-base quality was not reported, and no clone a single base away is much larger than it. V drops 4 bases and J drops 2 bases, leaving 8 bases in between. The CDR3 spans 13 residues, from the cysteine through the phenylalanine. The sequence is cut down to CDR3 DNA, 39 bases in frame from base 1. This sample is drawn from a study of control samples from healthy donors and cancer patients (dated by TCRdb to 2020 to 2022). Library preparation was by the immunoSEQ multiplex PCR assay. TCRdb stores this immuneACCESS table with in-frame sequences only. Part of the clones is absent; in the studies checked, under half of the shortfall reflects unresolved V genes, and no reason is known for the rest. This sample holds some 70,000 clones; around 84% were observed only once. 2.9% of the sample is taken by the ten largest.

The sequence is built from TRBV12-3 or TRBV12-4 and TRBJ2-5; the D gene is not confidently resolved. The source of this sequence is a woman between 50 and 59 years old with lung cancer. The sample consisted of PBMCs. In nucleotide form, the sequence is TGTGCCAGCAGTTCTCAGAGGCAAGAGACCCAGTACTTC. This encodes CASSSQRQETQYF.